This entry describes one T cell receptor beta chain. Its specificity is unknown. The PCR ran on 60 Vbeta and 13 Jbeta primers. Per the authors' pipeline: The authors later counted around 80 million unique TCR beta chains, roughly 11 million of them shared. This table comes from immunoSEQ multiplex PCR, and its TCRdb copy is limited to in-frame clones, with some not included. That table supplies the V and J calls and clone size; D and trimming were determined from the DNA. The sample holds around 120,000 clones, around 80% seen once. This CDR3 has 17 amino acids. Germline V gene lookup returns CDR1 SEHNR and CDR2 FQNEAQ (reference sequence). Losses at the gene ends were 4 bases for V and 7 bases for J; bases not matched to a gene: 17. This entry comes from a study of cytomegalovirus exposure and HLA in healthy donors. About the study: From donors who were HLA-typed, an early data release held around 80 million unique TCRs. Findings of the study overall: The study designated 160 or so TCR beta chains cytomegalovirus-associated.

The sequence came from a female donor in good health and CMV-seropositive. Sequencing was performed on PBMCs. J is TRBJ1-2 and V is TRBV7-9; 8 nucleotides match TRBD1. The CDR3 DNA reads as TGTGCCAGCAGCTCCCGGACAGGGCAGATTCTTTTGGGTGGCTACACCTTC. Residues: CASSSRTGQILLGGYTF.